Listed below are T cell receptor beta chains from one sample, sequenced in a study of blood T cell repertoires in COVID-19. Libraries were prepared by immunoSEQ multiplex PCR; TCRdb keeps only in-frame clonotypes and omits some of them. The table has about 430,000 clones, 88% seen once. What was sequenced was PBMCs or T cells enriched from blood (not recorded which). Source of these receptors: a woman under 30 who had been exposed to COVID-19. CDR3s include the opening cysteine and the closing phenylalanine or tryptophan. Each record gives: J gene, V gene, clone size, D gene, CDR3 protein, CDR3 DNA. The D gene is left open where the match is weak. A clone size is listed for some rows: how often the clone was seen (once, few, many), or a class if it is expanded.

j_call: TRBJ1-3
v_call: TRBV29-1
clone_size: -
d_call: -
cdr3_aa: CSVAPTAGNTIYF
cdr3_nt: TGCAGCGTTGCCCCGACAGCCGGAAACACCATATATTTT

j_call: TRBJ1-6
v_call: TRBV7-2
clone_size: few
d_call: -
cdr3_aa: CASSLADRGVSPLHF
cdr3_nt: TGTGCCAGCAGCTTAGCGGACAGAGGGGTTTCACCCCTCCACTTT

j_call: TRBJ1-5
v_call: TRBV12-3/TRBV12-4
clone_size: -
d_call: -
cdr3_aa: CASSPGNQPQHF
cdr3_nt: TGTGCCAGCAGCCCAGGAAATCAGCCCCAGCATTTT

j_call: TRBJ1-2
v_call: TRBV7-2
clone_size: -
d_call: TRBD1
cdr3_aa: CASSHRDSVYGYTF
cdr3_nt: TGTGCCAGCAGCCACCGGGACAGCGTCTATGGCTACACCTTC

j_call: TRBJ1-4
v_call: TRBV23-1
clone_size: -
d_call: -
cdr3_aa: CASSDREKLFF
cdr3_nt: TGCGCCAGCAGTGATCGGGAAAAACTGTTTTTT

j_call: TRBJ2-1
v_call: TRBV30
clone_size: once
d_call: -
cdr3_aa: CAWSEILTSDEQFF
cdr3_nt: TGTGCCTGGAGTGAAATTCTTACTTCGGATGAGCAGTTCTTC

j_call: TRBJ2-1
v_call: TRBV6-5
clone_size: -
d_call: -
cdr3_aa: CASSQYSHEQFF
cdr3_nt: TGTGCCAGCAGCCAATACTCCCATGAGCAGTTCTTC

j_call: TRBJ1-1
v_call: TRBV19
clone_size: -
d_call: TRBD1
cdr3_aa: CASSTQGGRTEAFF
cdr3_nt: TGTGCCAGTAGTACCCAGGGGGGCCGGACTGAAGCTTTCTTT

j_call: TRBJ2-7
v_call: TRBV5-1
clone_size: -
d_call: -
cdr3_aa: CASSLVFQGSYEQYF
cdr3_nt: TGCGCCAGCAGCTTGGTCTTTCAGGGGTCCTACGAGCAGTACTTC

j_call: TRBJ2-3
v_call: TRBV4-1
clone_size: -
d_call: -
cdr3_aa: CASSQESRATDTQYF
cdr3_nt: TGCGCCAGCAGCCAAGAATCGAGGGCCACAGATACGCAGTATTTT

j_call: TRBJ2-7
v_call: TRBV12-2
clone_size: -
d_call: -
cdr3_aa: CASRPCTGTGDRYEQYF
cdr3_nt: TGTGCAAGTCGTCCGTGTACCGGGACAGGGGATAGATACGAGCAGTACTTC

j_call: TRBJ1-2
v_call: TRBV24-1
clone_size: -
d_call: TRBD1
cdr3_aa: CATSAQGGSYTF
cdr3_nt: TGTGCCACCAGTGCACAGGGGGGGAGCTACACCTTC

j_call: TRBJ1-4
v_call: TRBV3-1/TRBV3-2
clone_size: -
d_call: -
cdr3_aa: CASSQVWQGNEKLFF
cdr3_nt: TGTGCCAGCAGCCAAGTATGGCAGGGAAATGAAAAACTGTTTTTT

j_call: TRBJ1-2
v_call: TRBV10-3
clone_size: -
d_call: -
cdr3_aa: CAISDGGGYTF
cdr3_nt: TGTGCCATCAGTGACGGGGGGGGCTACACCTTC

j_call: TRBJ1-5
v_call: TRBV28
clone_size: -
d_call: -
cdr3_aa: CASSPQKRPQHF
cdr3_nt: TGTGCCAGCAGTCCCCAAAAGAGGCCCCAGCATTTT

j_call: TRBJ1-2
v_call: TRBV5-1
clone_size: -
d_call: -
cdr3_aa: CASSLVGDYYGYTF
cdr3_nt: TGCGCCAGCAGCTTGGTGGGGGACTACTATGGCTACACCTTC

j_call: TRBJ2-2
v_call: TRBV7-3
clone_size: -
d_call: -
cdr3_aa: CASSYGQEGAGELFF
cdr3_nt: TGTGCCAGCAGTTACGGACAGGAGGGGGCGGGGGAGCTGTTTTTT

j_call: TRBJ1-3
v_call: TRBV7-6
clone_size: -
d_call: TRBD1
cdr3_aa: CASSPQGGGQGPGNTIYF
cdr3_nt: TGTGCCAGCAGCCCTCAGGGGGGGGGACAGGGACCTGGAAACACCATATATTTT

j_call: TRBJ2-7
v_call: TRBV6-6
clone_size: -
d_call: -
cdr3_aa: CASSERGAGEGEQYF
cdr3_nt: TGTGCCAGCAGCGAGAGGGGGGCAGGGGAGGGCGAGCAGTACTTC

j_call: TRBJ2-7
v_call: TRBV2
clone_size: -
d_call: TRBD1
cdr3_aa: CASSDRVIESYEQYF
cdr3_nt: TGTGCCAGCAGCGACAGGGTAATTGAGTCCTACGAGCAGTACTTC

j_call: TRBJ2-7
v_call: TRBV10-1
clone_size: -
d_call: TRBD1
cdr3_aa: CASSTGTGGYEQYF
cdr3_nt: TGCGCCAGCAGTACCGGGACAGGGGGCTACGAGCAGTACTTC

j_call: TRBJ1-4
v_call: TRBV7-8
clone_size: -
d_call: -
cdr3_aa: CASSLGLGQGTEKLFF
cdr3_nt: TGTGCCAGCAGCTTGGGGTTAGGGCAGGGGACGGAAAAACTGTTTTTT

j_call: TRBJ2-7
v_call: TRBV28
clone_size: -
d_call: TRBD1
cdr3_aa: CASSRSQGTSYEQYF
cdr3_nt: TGTGCCAGCAGTCGGTCACAGGGGACCTCCTACGAGCAGTACTTC

j_call: TRBJ1-4
v_call: TRBV28
clone_size: few
d_call: TRBD1
cdr3_aa: CASSLGTAGYGEKLFF
cdr3_nt: TGTGCCAGCAGTTTGGGGACAGCTGGGTACGGTGAAAAACTGTTTTTT

j_call: TRBJ1-1
v_call: TRBV6-2/TRBV6-3
clone_size: -
d_call: TRBD1
cdr3_aa: CASSYRRGPNLNTEAFF
cdr3_nt: TGTGCCAGCAGTTATCGCAGGGGGCCCAACTTGAACACTGAAGCTTTCTTT

j_call: TRBJ1-6
v_call: TRBV2
clone_size: -
d_call: -
cdr3_aa: CASSEARSVNSPLHF
cdr3_nt: TGTGCCAGCAGTGAAGCGCGGTCGGTTAATTCACCCCTCCACTTT